Detailed here is one T cell receptor beta chain. The PCR employed 60 Vbeta primers together with 13 Jbeta primers. Assay: immunoSEQ multiplex PCR; the TCRdb copy retains only in-frame clones and omits some. The repertoire holds nearly 200,000 clones, with 82% as singletons. These data belong to a study of cytomegalovirus exposure and HLA in healthy donors. The sample consisted of PBMCs. The sequence was obtained from a woman aged 50 to 60 in good health and CMV-seropositive.

CDR3 DNA: TGTGCCAGCACCAAAATCAGTCAGGGTGGCTATGGCTACACCTTC. Amino acids: CASTKISQGGYGYTF. The V call is TRBV9, the J call TRBJ1-2; tentative D call: TRBD1 (5 bases). V lost 6 bases and J lost 4, with 19 bases in between. Germline V gene lookup returns CDR1 SGDLS and CDR2 YYNGEE. The CDR3 contains 15 residues.